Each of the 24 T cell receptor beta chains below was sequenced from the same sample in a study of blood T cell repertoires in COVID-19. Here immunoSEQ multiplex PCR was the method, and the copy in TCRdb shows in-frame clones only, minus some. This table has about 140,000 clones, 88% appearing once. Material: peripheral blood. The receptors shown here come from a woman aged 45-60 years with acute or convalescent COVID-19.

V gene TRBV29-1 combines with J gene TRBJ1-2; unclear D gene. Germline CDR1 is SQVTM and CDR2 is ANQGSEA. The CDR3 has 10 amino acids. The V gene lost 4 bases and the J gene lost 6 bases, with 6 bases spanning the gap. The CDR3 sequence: CSVAQNGYTF. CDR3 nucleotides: TGCAGCGTTGCACAGAATGGCTACACCTTC.

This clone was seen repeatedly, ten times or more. The CDR3 sequence: CASSVASARGSTIYF. The CDR3 coding sequence is TGTGCCAGCAGCGTAGCGTCGGCCCGCGGGAGCACCATATATTTT. The genes are TRBV9 and TRBJ1-3; D is ambiguous. Between the trimmed V and J ends, which lost 0 bases and 9 bases, there was a span of 16 bases. CDR3 size: 15 residues. The germline gives CDR1 SGDLS, CDR2 YYNGEE. Supplemented by reference TRBV9 and TRBJ1-3, the full variable domain reads DSGVTQTPKHLITATGQRVTLRCSPRSGDLSVYWYQQSLDQGLQFLIQYYNGEERAKGNILERFSAQQFPDLHSELNLSSLELGDSALYFCASSVASARGSTIYFGEGSWLTVV.

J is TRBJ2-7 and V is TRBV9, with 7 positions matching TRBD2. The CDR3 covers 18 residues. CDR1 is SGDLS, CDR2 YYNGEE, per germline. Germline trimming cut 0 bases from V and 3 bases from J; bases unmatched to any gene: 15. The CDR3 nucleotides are TGTGCCAGCAGCGTAGGATTAGGATCCGGACTAGGGATCTACGAGCAGTACTTC. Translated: CASSVGLGSGLGIYEQYF.

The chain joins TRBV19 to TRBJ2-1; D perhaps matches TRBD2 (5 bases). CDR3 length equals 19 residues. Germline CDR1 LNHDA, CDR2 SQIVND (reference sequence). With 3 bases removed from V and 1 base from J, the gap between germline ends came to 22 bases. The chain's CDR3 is CASSIYGLGARFSYNEQFF. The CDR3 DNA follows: TGTGCCAGTAGTATTTATGGTTTGGGAGCTAGGTTTTCCTACAATGAGCAGTTCTTC.

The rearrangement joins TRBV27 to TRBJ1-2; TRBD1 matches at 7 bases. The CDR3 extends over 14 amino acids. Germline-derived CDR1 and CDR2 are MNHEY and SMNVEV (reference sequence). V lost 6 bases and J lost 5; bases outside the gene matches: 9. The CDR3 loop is CASSSGQALYGYTF. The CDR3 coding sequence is TGTGCCAGCAGCTCCGGACAGGCCCTTTATGGCTACACCTTC.

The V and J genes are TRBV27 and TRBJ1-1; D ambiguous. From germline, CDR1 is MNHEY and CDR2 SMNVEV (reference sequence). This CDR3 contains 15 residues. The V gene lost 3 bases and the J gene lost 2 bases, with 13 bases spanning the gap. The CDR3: CASSFLVAGNTEAFF. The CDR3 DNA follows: TGTGCCAGCAGTTTTCTCGTGGCGGGAAACACTGAAGCTTTCTTT.

The CDR3 loop is CASSLGEGSSTDTQYF. In DNA form, the CDR3 reads TGCGCCAGCAGCTTGGGGGAGGGCTCTAGCACAGATACGCAGTATTTT. The V gene is TRBV5-1, the J gene TRBJ2-3; TRBD2 matches at 7 bases. The trim removed 0 bases at V and 0 bases at J, leaving 4 bases unmatched. Germline V gene data show CDR1 as SGHRS and CDR2 as YFSETQ. The CDR3 runs to 16 residues.

The CDR3 DNA is TGTGCCAGCAGCTCTAGACAGGGTCAGAATGGCTACACCTTC. The encoded protein is CASSSRQGQNGYTF. This chain links TRBV11-2 with TRBJ1-2, with 7 positions matching TRBD1. Germline lookup yields CDR1 SGHAT and CDR2 FQNNGV. This CDR3 contains 14 residues. Trimming cost V 4 bases and J 6 bases; bases outside gene matches: 8. The complete variable domain, with remaining parts taken from reference TRBV11-2 and TRBJ1-2, reads EAGVAQSPRYKIIEKRQSVAFWCNPISGHATLYWYQQILGQGPKLLIQFQNNGVVDDSQLPKDRFSAERLKGVDSTLKIQPAKLEDSAVYLCASSSRQGQNGYTFGSGTRLTVV.

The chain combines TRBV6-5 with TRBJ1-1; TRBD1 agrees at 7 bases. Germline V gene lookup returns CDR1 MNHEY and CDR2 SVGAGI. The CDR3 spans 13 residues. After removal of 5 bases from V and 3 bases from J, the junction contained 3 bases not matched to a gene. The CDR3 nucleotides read TGTGCCAGCAGTACTGACAGGGACACTGAAGCTTTCTTT. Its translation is CASSTDRDTEAFF.

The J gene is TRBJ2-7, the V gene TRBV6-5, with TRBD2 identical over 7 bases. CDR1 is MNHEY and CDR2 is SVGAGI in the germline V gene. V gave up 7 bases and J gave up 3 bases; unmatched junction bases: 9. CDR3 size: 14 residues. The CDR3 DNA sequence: TGTGCCAGCAACGAGGGAGGGCCTGTCTACGAGCAGTACTTC. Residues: CASNEGGPVYEQYF.

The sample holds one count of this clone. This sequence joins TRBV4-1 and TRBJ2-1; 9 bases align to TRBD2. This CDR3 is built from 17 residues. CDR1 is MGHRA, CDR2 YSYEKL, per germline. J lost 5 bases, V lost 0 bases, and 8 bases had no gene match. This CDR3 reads CASSQEARTSANNEQFF. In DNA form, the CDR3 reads TGCGCCAGCAGCCAAGAAGCGCGGACTAGCGCGAACAATGAGCAGTTCTTC.

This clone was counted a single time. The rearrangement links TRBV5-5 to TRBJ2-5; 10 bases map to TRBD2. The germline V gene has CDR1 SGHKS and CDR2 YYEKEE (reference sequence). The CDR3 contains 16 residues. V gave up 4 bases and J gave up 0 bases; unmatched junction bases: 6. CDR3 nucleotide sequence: TGTGCCAGCAGCCACTTAGCGGGGGGATACCAAGAGACCCAGTACTTC. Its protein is CASSHLAGGYQETQYF.

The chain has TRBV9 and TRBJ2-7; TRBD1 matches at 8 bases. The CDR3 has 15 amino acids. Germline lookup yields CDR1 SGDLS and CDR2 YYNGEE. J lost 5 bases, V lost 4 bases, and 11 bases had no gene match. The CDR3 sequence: CASSFRTGNIDEQYF. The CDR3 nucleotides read TGTGCCAGCAGCTTCCGGACAGGGAATATCGACGAGCAGTACTTC.

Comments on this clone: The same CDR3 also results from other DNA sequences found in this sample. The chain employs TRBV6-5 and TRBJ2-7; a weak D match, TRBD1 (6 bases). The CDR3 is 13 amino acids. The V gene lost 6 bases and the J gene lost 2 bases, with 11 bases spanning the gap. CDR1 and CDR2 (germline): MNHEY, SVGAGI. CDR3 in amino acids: CASSEGQTYEQYF. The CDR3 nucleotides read TGTGCCAGCAGCGAGGGACAAACCTACGAGCAGTACTTC.

The CDR3 here is CASSLQGFNEKLFF. CDR3 bases: TGCGCCAGCAGCTTACAGGGTTTCAATGAAAAACTGTTTTTT. This chain joins TRBV5-1 and TRBJ1-4; possible D gene TRBD1, 6 bases. Germline V gene sequence: CDR1 SGHRS, CDR2 YFSETQ. The V end was cut by 2 bases, the J end by 5 bases, with 10 bases between. This CDR3 has 14 residues.

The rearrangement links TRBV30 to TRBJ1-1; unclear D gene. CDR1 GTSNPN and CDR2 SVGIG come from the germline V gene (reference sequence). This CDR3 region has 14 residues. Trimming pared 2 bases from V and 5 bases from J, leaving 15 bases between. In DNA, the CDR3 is TGTGCCTGGAGTACCGGTCGGAGGTGGACTGAAGCTTTCTTT. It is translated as CAWSTGRRWTEAFF.

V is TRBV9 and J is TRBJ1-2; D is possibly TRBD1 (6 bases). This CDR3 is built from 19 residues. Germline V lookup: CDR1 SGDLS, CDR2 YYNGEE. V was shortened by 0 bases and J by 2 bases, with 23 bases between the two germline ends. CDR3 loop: CASSVGFGATGLLNYGYTF. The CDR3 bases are TGTGCCAGCAGCGTAGGATTCGGGGCGACAGGCCTATTAAACTATGGCTACACCTTC.

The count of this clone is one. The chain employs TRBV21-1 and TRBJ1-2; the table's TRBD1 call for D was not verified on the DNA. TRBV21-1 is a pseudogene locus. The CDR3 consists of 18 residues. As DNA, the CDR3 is TGTGCCAGCAGCAAACGGGCTTGGTGTCGGGACAGGGGCTATGGCTACACCTTC. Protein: CASSKRAWCRDRGYGYTF.

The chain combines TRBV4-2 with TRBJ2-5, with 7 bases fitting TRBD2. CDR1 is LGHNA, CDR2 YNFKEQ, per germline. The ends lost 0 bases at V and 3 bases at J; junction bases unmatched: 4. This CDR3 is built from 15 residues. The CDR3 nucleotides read TGTGCCAGCAGCCAAGAACGTCTAGCGGAAGAGACCCAGTACTTC. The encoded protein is CASSQERLAEETQYF.

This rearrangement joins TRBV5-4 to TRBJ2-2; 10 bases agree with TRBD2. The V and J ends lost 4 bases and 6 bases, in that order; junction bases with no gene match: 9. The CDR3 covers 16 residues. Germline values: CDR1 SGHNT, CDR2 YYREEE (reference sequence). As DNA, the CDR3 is TGTGCCAGCAGCCGCTTAGCGGGGGGCCTTCCCGGGGAGCTGTTTTTT. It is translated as CASSRLAGGLPGELFF.

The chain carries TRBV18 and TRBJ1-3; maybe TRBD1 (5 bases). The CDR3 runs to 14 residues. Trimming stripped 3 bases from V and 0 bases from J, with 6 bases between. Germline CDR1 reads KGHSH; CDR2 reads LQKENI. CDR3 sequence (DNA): TGTGCCAGCTCACCCGACAGCTCTGGAAACACCATATATTTT. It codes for CASSPDSSGNTIYF.

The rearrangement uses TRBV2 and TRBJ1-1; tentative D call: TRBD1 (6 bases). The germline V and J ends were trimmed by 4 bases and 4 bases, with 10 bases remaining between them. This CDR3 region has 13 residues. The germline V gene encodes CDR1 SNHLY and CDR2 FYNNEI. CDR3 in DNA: TGTGCCAGCAGTGCCTCAGGGGCCACTGAAGCTTTCTTT. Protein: CASSASGATEAFF.

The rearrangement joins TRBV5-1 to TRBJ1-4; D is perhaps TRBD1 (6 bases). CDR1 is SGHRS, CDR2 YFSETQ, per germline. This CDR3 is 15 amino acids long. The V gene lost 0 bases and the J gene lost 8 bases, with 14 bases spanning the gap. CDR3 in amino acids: CASSLEGNGGEKLFF. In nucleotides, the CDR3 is TGCGCCAGCAGCTTGGAGGGGAATGGGGGCGAAAAACTGTTTTTT.

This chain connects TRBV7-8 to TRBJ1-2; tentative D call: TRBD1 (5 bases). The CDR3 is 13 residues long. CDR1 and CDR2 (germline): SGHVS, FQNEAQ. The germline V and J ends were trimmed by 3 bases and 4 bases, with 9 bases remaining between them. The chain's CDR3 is CASSFGGSYGYTF. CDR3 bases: TGTGCCAGCAGCTTTGGGGGGTCCTATGGCTACACCTTC.